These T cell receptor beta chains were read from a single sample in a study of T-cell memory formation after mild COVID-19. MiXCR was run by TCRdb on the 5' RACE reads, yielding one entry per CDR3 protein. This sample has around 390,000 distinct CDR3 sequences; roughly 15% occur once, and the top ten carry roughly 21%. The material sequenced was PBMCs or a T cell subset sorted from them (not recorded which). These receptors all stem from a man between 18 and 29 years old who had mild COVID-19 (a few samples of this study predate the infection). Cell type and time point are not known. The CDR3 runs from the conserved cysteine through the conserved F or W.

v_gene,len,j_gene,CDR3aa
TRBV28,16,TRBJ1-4,CASSLWGGADNEKLFF
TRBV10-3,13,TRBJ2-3,CAISSSRTDTQYF
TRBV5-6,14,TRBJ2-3,CASSQGLASDTQYF
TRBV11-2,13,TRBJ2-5,CASSRGGLETQYF
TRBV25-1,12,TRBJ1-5,CASSNRDQPQHF
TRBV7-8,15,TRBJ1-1,CASSDPGTGSTEAFF
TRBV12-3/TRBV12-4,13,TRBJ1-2,CASRTQGGYGYTF
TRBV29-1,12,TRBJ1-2,CSVEVPGGGYTF
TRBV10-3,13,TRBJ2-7,CAISENRGTEQYF
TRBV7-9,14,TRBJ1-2,CASSPWTGRYGYTF
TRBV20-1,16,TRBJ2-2,CSAAVGGTRDTGELFF
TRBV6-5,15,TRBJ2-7,CASSTTGTAHYEQYF
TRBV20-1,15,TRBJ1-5,CSADYPSGGNQPQHF
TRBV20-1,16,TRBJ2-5,CSARDPQDYFQETQYF
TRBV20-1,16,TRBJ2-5,CSARDPTGGSQETQYF
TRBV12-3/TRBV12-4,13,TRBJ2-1,CASSRGPLNEQFF
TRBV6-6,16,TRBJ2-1,CASSGRGGAFLDEQFF
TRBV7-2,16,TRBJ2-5,CASSLVLGEGEETQYF
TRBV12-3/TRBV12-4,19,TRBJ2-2,CASRFSGRASGSGTGELFF
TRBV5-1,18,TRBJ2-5,CASSFSRDGGVSPETQYF
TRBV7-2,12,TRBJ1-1,CASSDRSAEAFF
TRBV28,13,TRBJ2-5,CASSWDRAETQYF
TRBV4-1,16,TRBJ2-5,CASSQDWLGGGETQYF